This TCR beta chain stems from a study of blood T cells in healthy people across ages. For the second PCR, which ran for 7 to 11 cycles, a sample-barcoded 5' primer and a J-beta primer mix were used. From the 5' RACE reads, TCRdb called clonotypes with MiXCR, one entry per CDR3 protein. The table includes about 800,000 distinct CDR3 sequences, roughly 25% detected once. Germline lookup yields CDR1 MNHNS and CDR2 SASEGT. The CDR3 has 14 amino acids. V gave up 11 bases and J gave up 3 bases; unmatched junction bases: 11. These data also formed part of another study, on T cells of mothers and their children. That paper notes: Per child, around 3 million TCR beta CDR3 reads were obtained, against over 10 million per mother. Microchimeric T cell clones that persisted were not detected.

The sequenced material came from blood. This clonotype was sampled from a boy younger than 18 in good health. The chain joins TRBV6-1 to TRBJ2-7, with TRBD1 matching over 9 bases. The CDR3 sequence is CAALEQGAFYEQYF. In DNA, the CDR3 is TGTGCCGCGCTAGAACAGGGGGCGTTCTACGAGCAGTACTTC.